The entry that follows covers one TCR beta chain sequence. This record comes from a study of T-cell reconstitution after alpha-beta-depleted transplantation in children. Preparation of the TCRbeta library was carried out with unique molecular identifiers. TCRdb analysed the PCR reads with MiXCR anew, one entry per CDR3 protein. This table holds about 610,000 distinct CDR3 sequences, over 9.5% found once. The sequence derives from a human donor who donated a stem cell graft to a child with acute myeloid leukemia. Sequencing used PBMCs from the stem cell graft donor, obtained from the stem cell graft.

This CDR3 is CASSSSKGQPYEQYF. CDR3 nucleotide sequence: TGTGCCAGCTCGTCTTCCAAGGGACAGCCCTACGAGCAGTACTTC. The rearrangement uses TRBV18 and TRBJ2-7; 7 nucleotides line up with TRBD1. The CDR3 loop spans 15 amino acids. CDR1 is KGHSH and CDR2 is LQKENI in the germline V gene. The J segment lost 2 bases and the V segment lost 6 bases, leaving 10 bases of the junction unmatched.